The 3 T cell receptor beta chains in this list originate from one sample, sequenced in a study of blood T cell repertoires in COVID-19. TCRdb keeps only in-frame clones here, not all; method: immunoSEQ multiplex PCR. This sample has some 190,000 clones; approximately 84% occur once, and the top ten carry 3.2%. Sequencing was performed on PBMCs or T cells enriched from blood (not recorded which). The receptors were sampled from a woman aged 25 to 39 who had recovered from COVID-19.

This clone showed up just a few times. The chain employs TRBV2 and TRBJ1-1; 8 bases are a match to TRBD1. Germline V gene data show CDR1 as SNHLY and CDR2 as FYNNEI. The CDR3 spans 14 residues. The ends lost 8 bases at V and 1 base at J; junction bases unmatched: 6. Here the CDR3 reads CASARTGRNTEAFF. The CDR3 nucleotides read TGTGCCAGCGCAAGGACAGGGCGGAACACTGAAGCTTTCTTT.

The chain uses TRBV18 and TRBJ1-1; 9 nucleotides line up with TRBD1. Germline CDR1 is KGHSH and CDR2 is LQKENI. CDR3 length: 18 amino acids. V shed 4 bases and J 0 bases; nucleotides not matched to a gene: 12. The CDR3 is CASSLNPGTGFMNTEAFF. The CDR3 nucleotides are TGTGCCAGCTCACTAAACCCCGGGACAGGGTTTATGAACACTGAAGCTTTCTTT. Looking up the rest from reference TRBV18 and TRBJ1-1 gives the full variable domain: NAGVMQNPRHLVRRRGQEARLRCSPMKGHSHVYWYRQLPEEGLKFMVYLQKENIIDESGMPKERFSAEFPKEGPSILRIQQVVRGDSAAYFCASSLNPGTGFMNTEAFFGQGTRLTVV.

The chain recombines TRBV21-1 with TRBJ2-7; TRBD1 is the table's D call, not checked against the DNA. TRBV21-1 is shown as a pseudogene. CDR3 length equals 23 residues. The CDR3 DNA is TGTGCCAGCAGCATGAGGGAAAAAGGCAAAGGGGGCCGACACTGCGGGGCCTCCTACGAGCAGTACTTC. Its translation is CASSMREKGKGGRHCGASYEQYF.